This T cell receptor beta chain was sequenced for a study of blood T cell repertoires in COVID-19. Turning to the study itself: From T cells, B-cell-depleted T cells, or PBMCs came the material, which was cDNA or gDNA.

This clone has only one observation. V lost 4 bases and J lost 0, with 16 bases in between. In germline, CDR1 is SNHLY, CDR2 FYNNEI. This CDR3 spans 17 amino acids. In the study's own analysis: Amplified reference gene primers provided the basis for estimating nucleated cell counts. Method: immunoSEQ multiplex PCR; TCRdb's copy keeps in-frame clones and lacks some. The V and J calls and the clone size are those of that table, but D and trimming were determined from the DNA. The sample has about 170,000 clones, around 87% seen once. The receptor was isolated from a woman older than 75 in a cohort sampled during active or convalescent COVID-19. The V call is TRBV2, the J call TRBJ1-5; tentatively, D is TRBD1 (6 bases). Sample: peripheral blood. The CDR3 DNA sequence: TGTGCCAGCAGTGCTACAGGGTTGGGATATAGCAATCAGCCCCAGCATTTT. This gives the protein CASSATGLGYSNQPQHF.